This entry describes one T cell receptor (beta chain). The CDR3 has 15 residues. Per the germline V gene, CDR1 is SNHLY and CDR2 is FYNNEI. Germline trimming cut 7 bases from V and 2 bases from J; bases unmatched to any gene: 5. This sample is part of a study of cytomegalovirus exposure and HLA in healthy donors. In the study overall: Among approximately 400 genotyped donors, around 82% fell in the Caucasian-associated ancestry cluster.

The primer mix had 60 Vbeta and 13 Jbeta primers. In the original workflow: Some 80 million unique TCR beta chains, some 9.9 million shared, were counted in a later analysis. Clones were sequenced by immunoSEQ multiplex PCR, and TCRdb holds only the in-frame ones, with some missing. From that table come the V and J calls and clone size; the DNA was used to work out D and trimming. The sample's table shows roughly 41,000 clones. The TCR sequence derives from a woman aged 40 to 49 in good health and CMV-seronegative. Sample: PBMCs. The chain links TRBV2 to TRBJ1-3; 10 positions match TRBD1. The CDR3 DNA is TGTGCCAGCAAGGGACAGGGGAGACCTGGAAACACCATATATTTT. It codes for CASKGQGRPGNTIYF.